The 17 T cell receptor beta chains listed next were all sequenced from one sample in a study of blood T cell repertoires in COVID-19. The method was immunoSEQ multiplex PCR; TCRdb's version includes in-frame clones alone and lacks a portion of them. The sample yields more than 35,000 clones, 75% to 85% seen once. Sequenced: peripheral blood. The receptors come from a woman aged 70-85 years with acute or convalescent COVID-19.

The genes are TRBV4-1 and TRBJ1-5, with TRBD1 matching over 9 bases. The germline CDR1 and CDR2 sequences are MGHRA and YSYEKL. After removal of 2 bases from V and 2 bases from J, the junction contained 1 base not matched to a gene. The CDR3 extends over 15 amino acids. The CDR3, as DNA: TGCGCCAGCAGCCAATGGACAGGGGGCAATCAGCCCCAGCATTTT. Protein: CASSQWTGGNQPQHF.

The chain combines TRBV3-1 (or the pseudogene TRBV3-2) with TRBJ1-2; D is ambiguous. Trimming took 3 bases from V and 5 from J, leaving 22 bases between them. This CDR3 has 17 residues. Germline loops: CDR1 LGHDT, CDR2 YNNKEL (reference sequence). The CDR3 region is CASSHPVGGGYDYGYTF. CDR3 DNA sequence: TGTGCCAGCAGCCACCCCGTGGGAGGAGGTTACGATTATGGCTACACCTTC.

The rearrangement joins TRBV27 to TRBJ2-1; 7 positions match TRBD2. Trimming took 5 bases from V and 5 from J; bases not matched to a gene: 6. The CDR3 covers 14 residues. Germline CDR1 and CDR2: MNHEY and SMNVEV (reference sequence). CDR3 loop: CASSTPGLHNEQFF. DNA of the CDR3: TGTGCCAGCAGTACCCCGGGACTACACAATGAGCAGTTCTTC.

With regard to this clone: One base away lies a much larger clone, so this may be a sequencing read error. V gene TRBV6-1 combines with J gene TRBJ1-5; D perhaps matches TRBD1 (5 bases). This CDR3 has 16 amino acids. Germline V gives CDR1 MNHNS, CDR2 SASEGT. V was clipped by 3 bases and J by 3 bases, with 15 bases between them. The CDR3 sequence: CASSEGQISNNQPQHF. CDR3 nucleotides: TGTGCCAGCAGTGAGGGGCAGATTTCAAACAATCAGCCCCAGCATTTT.

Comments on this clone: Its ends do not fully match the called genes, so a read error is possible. CDR3 sequence reads: CASSPSSSF. DNA of the CDR3: TGTGCCAGCAGCCCGAGTAGCTCCTTC. V and J are TRBV7-9 and TRBJ1-2; D unresolved. Germline assignment: CDR1 SEHNR and CDR2 FQNEAQ (reference sequence). The CDR3 loop spans 9 amino acids.

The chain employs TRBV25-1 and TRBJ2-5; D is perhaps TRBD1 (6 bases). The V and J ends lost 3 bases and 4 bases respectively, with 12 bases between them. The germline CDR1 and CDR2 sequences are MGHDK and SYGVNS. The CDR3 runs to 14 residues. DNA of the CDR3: TGTGCCAGCAGTGACAATTCAGGGGTAGAGACCCAGTACTTC. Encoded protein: CASSDNSGVETQYF.

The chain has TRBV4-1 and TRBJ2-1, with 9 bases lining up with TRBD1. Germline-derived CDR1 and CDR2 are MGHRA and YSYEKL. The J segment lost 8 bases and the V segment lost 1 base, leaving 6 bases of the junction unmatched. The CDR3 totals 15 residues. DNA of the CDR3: TGCGCCAGCAGCCAAGCTGGACAGGGGAACTATGAGCAGTTCTTC. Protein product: CASSQAGQGNYEQFF.

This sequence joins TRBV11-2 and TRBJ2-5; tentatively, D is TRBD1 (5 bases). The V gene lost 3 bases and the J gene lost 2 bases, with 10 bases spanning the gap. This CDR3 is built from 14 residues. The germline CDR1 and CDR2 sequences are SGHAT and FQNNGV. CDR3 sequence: CASSLRDRQETQYF. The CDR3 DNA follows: TGTGCCAGCAGCTTGAGAGACAGACAAGAGACCCAGTACTTC.

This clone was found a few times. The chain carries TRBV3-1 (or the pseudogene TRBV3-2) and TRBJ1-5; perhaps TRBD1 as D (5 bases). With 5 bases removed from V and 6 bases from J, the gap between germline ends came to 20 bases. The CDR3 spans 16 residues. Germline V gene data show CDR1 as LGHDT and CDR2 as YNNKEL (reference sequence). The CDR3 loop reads CASSDERGGGRQPQHF. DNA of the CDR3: TGTGCCAGCAGCGACGAACGCGGGGGAGGCCGTCAGCCCCAGCATTTT.

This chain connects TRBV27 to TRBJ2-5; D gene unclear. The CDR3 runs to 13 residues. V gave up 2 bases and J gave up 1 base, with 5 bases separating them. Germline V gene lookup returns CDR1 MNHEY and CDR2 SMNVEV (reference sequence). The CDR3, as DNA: TGTGCCAGCAGTTTAAGCGTCCAAGAGACCCAGTACTTC. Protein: CASSLSVQETQYF.

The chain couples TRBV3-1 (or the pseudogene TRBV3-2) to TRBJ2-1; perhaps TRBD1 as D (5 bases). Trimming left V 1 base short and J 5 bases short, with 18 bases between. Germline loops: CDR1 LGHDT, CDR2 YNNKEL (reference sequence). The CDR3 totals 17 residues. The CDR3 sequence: CASSQVSREGPHNEQFF. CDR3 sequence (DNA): TGTGCCAGCAGCCAAGTTTCCAGGGAAGGCCCCCACAATGAGCAGTTCTTC.

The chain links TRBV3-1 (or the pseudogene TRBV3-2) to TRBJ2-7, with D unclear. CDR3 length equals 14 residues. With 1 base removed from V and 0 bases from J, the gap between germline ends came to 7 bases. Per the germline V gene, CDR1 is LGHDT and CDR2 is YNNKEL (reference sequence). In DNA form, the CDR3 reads TGTGCCAGCAGCCAAGCTCTGTCCTCCTACGAGCAGTACTTC. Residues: CASSQALSSYEQYF.

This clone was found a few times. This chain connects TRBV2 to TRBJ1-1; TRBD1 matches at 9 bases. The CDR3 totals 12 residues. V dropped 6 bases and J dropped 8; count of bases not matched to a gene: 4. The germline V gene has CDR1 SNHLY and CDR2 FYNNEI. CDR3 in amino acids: CASSSTGGEAFF. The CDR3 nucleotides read TGTGCCAGCAGCTCCACAGGGGGCGAAGCTTTCTTT. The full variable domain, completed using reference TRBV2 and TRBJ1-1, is EPEVTQTPSHQVTQMGQEVILRCVPISNHLYFYWYRQILGQKVEFLVSFYNNEISEKSEIFDDQFSVERPDGSNFTLKIRSTKLEDSAMYFCASSSTGGEAFFGQGTRLTVV.

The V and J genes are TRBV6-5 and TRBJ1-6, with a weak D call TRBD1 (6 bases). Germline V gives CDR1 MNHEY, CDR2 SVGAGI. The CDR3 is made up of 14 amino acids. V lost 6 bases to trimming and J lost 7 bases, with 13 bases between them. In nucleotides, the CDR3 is TGTGCCAGCAGCCGGACAGCAGGGAATTCACCCCTCCACTTT. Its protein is CASSRTAGNSPLHF.

CDR3 sequence reads: CASSLNGGAADTQYF. The CDR3 nucleotides read TGTGCCAGCAGCTTAAATGGGGGGGCCGCAGATACGCAGTATTTT. This chain connects TRBV7-2 to TRBJ2-3; TRBD2 might be the D (7 bases). This CDR3 is built from 15 residues. V was pared by 2 bases and J by 4 bases, with 13 bases between. Germline V gene lookup returns CDR1 SGHTA and CDR2 FQGNSA.

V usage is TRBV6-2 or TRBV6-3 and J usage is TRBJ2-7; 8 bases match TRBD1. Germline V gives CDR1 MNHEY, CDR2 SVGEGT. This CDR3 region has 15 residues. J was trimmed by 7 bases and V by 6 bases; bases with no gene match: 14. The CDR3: CASSPRDRPSGEQYF. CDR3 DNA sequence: TGTGCCAGCAGCCCCCGGGACAGGCCCTCTGGTGAGCAGTACTTC.

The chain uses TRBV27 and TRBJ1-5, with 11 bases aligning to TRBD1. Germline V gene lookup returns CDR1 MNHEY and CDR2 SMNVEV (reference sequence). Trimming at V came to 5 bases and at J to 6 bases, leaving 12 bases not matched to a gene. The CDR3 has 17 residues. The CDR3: CASSPSSGTGGFQPQHF. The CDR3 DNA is TGTGCCAGCAGTCCCTCCTCCGGGACAGGGGGATTTCAGCCCCAGCATTTT.